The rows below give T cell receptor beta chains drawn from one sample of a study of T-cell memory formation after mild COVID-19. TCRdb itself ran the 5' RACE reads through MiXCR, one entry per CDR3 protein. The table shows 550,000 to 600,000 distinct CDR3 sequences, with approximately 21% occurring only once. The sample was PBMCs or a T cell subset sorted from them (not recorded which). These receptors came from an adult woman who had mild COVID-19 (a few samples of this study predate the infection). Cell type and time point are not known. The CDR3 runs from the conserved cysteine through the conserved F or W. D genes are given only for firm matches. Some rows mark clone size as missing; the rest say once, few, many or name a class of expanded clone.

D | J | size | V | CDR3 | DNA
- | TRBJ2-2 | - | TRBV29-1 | CSVEVRGTGELFF | TGCAGCGTTGAGGTTAGAGGCACCGGGGAGCTGTTTTTT
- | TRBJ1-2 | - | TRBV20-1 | CSARVQGNGYTF | TGCAGTGCTAGGGTTCAGGGGAACGGCTACACCTTC
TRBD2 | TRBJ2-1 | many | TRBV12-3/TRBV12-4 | CASSLSYGTTVFYNEQFF | TGTGCCAGCAGTCTCTCCTACGGGACTACCGTATTCTACAATGAGCAGTTCTTC
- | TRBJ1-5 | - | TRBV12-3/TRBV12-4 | CASSFKQGRQPQHF | TGTGCCAGCAGTTTCAAACAGGGACGTCAGCCCCAGCATTTT
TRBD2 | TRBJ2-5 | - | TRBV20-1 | CSARKRGGRETQYF | TGCAGTGCTAGAAAGCGGGGGGGCAGGGAGACCCAGTACTTC
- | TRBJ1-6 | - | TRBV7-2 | CASSAGSPLHF | TGTGCCAGCAGCGCGGGGTCACCCCTCCACTTT
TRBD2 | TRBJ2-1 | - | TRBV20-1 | CSAGRRESNEQFF | TGCAGTGCTGGTCGGCGGGAGAGCAATGAGCAGTTCTTC
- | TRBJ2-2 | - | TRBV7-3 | CASSLSGTTGGELFF | TGTGCCAGCAGCTTAAGCGGGACGACGGGCGGGGAGCTGTTTTTT
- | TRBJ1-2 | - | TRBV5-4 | CASSLGREYNYGYTF | TGTGCCAGCAGCTTGGGGCGCGAGTATAACTATGGCTACACCTTC
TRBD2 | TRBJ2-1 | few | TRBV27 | CASSRPGLAYNEQFF | TGTGCCAGCAGTCGGCCGGGACTAGCGTACAATGAGCAGTTCTTC
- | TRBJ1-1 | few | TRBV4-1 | CASSNPGTTNTEAFF | TGCGCCAGCAGCAACCCCGGGACCACGAACACTGAAGCTTTCTTT
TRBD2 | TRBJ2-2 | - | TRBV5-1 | CASSSRLAGDGELFF | TGCGCCAGCAGCTCAAGACTAGCGGGAGACGGGGAGCTGTTTTTT
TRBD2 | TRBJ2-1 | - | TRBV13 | CASSLSGSAFGEQFF | TGTGCCAGCAGTCTTAGCGGGAGCGCTTTCGGTGAGCAGTTCTTC
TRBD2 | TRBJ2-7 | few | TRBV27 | CASSLLAGVDEQYF | TGTGCCAGCAGTTTATTAGCGGGAGTTGACGAGCAGTACTTC
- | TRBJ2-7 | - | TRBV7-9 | CASEGGTAYEQYF | TGTGCCTCCGAGGGGGGGACGGCCTACGAGCAGTACTTC
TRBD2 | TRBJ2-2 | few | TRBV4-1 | CASSPRFFAGANTGELFF | TGCGCCAGCAGCCCGCGGTTTTTTGCGGGGGCGAACACCGGGGAGCTGTTTTTT
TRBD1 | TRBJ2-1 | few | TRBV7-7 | CASSPSGTDNEQFF | TGTGCCAGCAGCCCATCCGGGACAGACAATGAGCAGTTCTTC
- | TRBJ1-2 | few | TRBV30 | CAWGPNYGYTF | TGTGCCTGGGGACCCAACTATGGCTACACCTTC
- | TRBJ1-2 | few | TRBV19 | CASRHRGYTF | TGTGCCAGTAGACACAGGGGCTACACCTTC
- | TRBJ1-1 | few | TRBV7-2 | CASSLRTRAEAFF | TGTGCCAGCAGCTTGCGGACAAGAGCTGAAGCTTTCTTT
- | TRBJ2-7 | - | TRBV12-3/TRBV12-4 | CASRDGILREQYF | TGTGCCAGCAGGGACGGGATACTCCGGGAGCAGTACTTC
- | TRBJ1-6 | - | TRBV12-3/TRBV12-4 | CASSLDRQNSPLHF | TGTGCCAGCAGTTTAGACAGGCAAAATTCACCCCTCCACTTT
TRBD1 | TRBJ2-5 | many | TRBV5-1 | CASSKGQGQETQYF | TGCGCCAGCAGCAAGGGACAGGGCCAAGAGACCCAGTACTTC
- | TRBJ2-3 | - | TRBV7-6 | CASSFRGGNTDTQYF | TGTGCCAGCAGCTTCCGTGGAGGTAACACAGATACGCAGTATTTT
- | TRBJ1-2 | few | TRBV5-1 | CASSLEGTQDTLYGYTF | TGCGCCAGCAGCTTGGAGGGGACGCAGGATACTCTCTATGGCTACACCTTC
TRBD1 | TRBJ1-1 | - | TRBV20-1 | CSARGTGSSSTEAFF | TGCAGTGCTCGAGGGACAGGGAGTTCGAGCACTGAAGCTTTCTTT
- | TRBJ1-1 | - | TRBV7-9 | CASSLVDRENTEAFF | TGTGCCAGCAGCTTAGTTGACAGAGAGAACACTGAAGCTTTCTTT
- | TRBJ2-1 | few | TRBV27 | CASSLFGTPYNEQFF | TGTGCCAGCAGTTTATTCGGGACACCTTACAATGAGCAGTTCTTC
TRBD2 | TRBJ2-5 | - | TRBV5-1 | CASSLLASGYQETQYF | TGCGCCAGCAGTCTGTTGGCTAGCGGGTATCAAGAGACCCAGTACTTC
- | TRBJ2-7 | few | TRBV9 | CASRGPTGEQYF | TGTGCCAGCAGAGGACCAACGGGCGAGCAGTACTTC